This paragraph reports one T cell receptor (beta chain). Its antigen is unknown. Sequenced by immunoSEQ multiplex PCR; TCRdb stores in-frame clones only, minus some. This sample has roughly 80,000 clones, with approximately 90% found just once. These data belong to a study of T cell responses to AZD1222 COVID-19 vaccine. Study-wide points: Spike was spanned by vaccine-associated CD4 TCRs, with dominance at 160-218 and 743-854. The breadth and depth of Spike-specific TCRs increased once two AZD1222 doses had been given. Donor demographics were predominantly white British with a female majority; clonal diversity may be underestimated. Repertoires were obtained only post-peak T cell response.

Trimming cost V 5 bases and J 8 bases, with 22 bases left between them. The CDR3 is 16 amino acids. Germline V gives CDR1 MNHEY, CDR2 SMNVEV (reference sequence). The sequencing used peripheral blood, collected 28 days after the second AZD1222 dose. The rearrangement uses TRBV27 and TRBJ2-1; D is perhaps TRBD1 or TRBD2 (7 bases each). This TCR derives from an adult who received the AZD1222 COVID-19 vaccine. CDR3 in amino acids: CASSPRAGGGRDEQFF. The DNA of the CDR3 is TGTGCCAGCAGTCCACGGGCAGGGGGGGGCCGGGATGAGCAGTTCTTC.